The clone carrying this T cell receptor beta chain was detected only a few times. Its antigen is undetermined. This sample is part of a study of CD8 T cells in ankylosing spondylitis. Study observations and caveats: What appeared characteristic of ankylosing spondylitis blood was a TCR beta motif of eight highly homologous variants. Clones tied to disease were said to be significantly enriched in matched ankylosing spondylitis synovial fluid.

TCRdb used MiXCR to reprocess the 5' RACE reads, holding one entry per CDR3 protein. Among 200,000 to 250,000 distinct CDR3 sequences, 10% were seen once, and the ten largest hold 21%. The CDR3 totals 16 residues. CDR1 is SGHTA, CDR2 FQGNSA, per germline. V shed 7 bases and J 2 bases; nucleotides not matched to a gene: 9. The source material was blood, either unsorted or a sorted T cell fraction (not recorded which). This chain links TRBV7-2 with TRBJ2-4; 9 nucleotides line up with TRBD2. The TCR was taken from a male donor with ankylosing spondylitis or in good health (not recorded which). CDR3 in amino acids: CASKMGGGASKNIQYF. CDR3 coding DNA: TGTGCCAGCAAAATGGGCGGGGGGGCATCCAAAAACATTCAGTACTTC. Full variable domain (rest looked up from reference TRBV7-2 and TRBJ2-4): GAGVSQSPSNKVTEKGKDVELRCDPISGHTALYWYRQSLGQGLEFLIYFQGNSAPDKSGLPSDRFSAERTGGSVSTLTIQRTQQEDSAVYLCASKMGGGASKNIQYFGAGTRLSVL.